This TCR beta chain was retrieved from a study of beta chain features in type 1 diabetes. Comment on this clone: Antigen specificity is unknown.

Study-wide findings and caveats: The VDJ junctions of type 1 diabetes patients carried fewer insertions and more deletions. TCRB CDR3s were moderately but significantly shorter in Type 1 diabetes patients in all four CD4+ subsets.

V lost 4 bases to trimming and J lost 5 bases, with 21 bases between them. This CDR3 has 17 residues. Germline values: CDR1 MGHDK, CDR2 SYGVNS. Once sorted, every population was more than 95% pure. All of the isolated RNA was reverse transcribed, so expressed TCRB transcripts were sequenced. This table comes from immunoSEQ multiplex PCR, and its TCRdb copy is limited to in-frame clones, with some not included. Of roughly 240,000 clones in the sample, 24% were seen once. The receptor comes from a woman aged 30 to 39 with type 1 diabetes. The material sequenced was naive CD4+ T cells from blood. This rearrangement joins TRBV25-1 to TRBJ2-1; maybe TRBD2 (5 bases). CDR3 sequence reads: CASSGHPGIAVNNEQFF. CDR3 bases: TGTGCCAGCAGTGGACACCCCGGGATCGCGGTGAACAATGAGCAGTTCTTC.